These 6 T cell receptor beta chains were sequenced from one sample in a study of cytomegalovirus exposure and HLA in healthy donors. Only in-frame clones appear in the TCRdb table, and some are missing; sequencing was by immunoSEQ multiplex PCR. The table records about 190,000 clones, roughly 83% of them present only once. Sequences were obtained from PBMCs. These receptors all come from a woman aged 18-35 years in good health and CMV-seronegative.

CDR3 residues: CASSPAQGAWDTQYF. The CDR3 DNA follows: TGTGCCAGCAGTCCAGCACAGGGGGCATGGGATACGCAGTATTTT. The chain employs TRBV13 and TRBJ2-3; 9 bases map to TRBD1. V was clipped by 6 bases and J by 6 bases; unmatched bases: 10. CDR3 length: 15 residues. Germline assignment: CDR1 PRHDT and CDR2 FYEKMQ (reference sequence).

V gene TRBV7-8 combines with J gene TRBJ2-2, with 9 bases fitting TRBD1. The CDR3 runs to 15 residues. Germline V gene lookup returns CDR1 SGHVS and CDR2 FQNEAQ. V lost 5 bases, J lost 6 bases, and 7 bases stayed unmatched. CDR3 nucleotides: TGTGCCAGCAGCCAGGCCGGGACAGGGTCCGGGGAGCTGTTTTTT. It specifies CASSQAGTGSGELFF. Complete variable domain (other parts from reference TRBV7-8 and TRBJ2-2): GAGVSQSPRYKVAKRGQDVALRCDPISGHVSLFWYQQALGQGPEFLTYFQNEAQLDKSGLPSDRFFAERPEGSVSTLKIQRTQQEDSAVYLCASSQAGTGSGELFFGEGSRLTVL.

The chain combines TRBV7-9 with TRBJ2-7; a possible D gene is TRBD1 (5 bases). Between the trimmed V and J ends, which lost 0 bases and 3 bases, there was a span of 12 bases. Germline V lookup: CDR1 SEHNR, CDR2 FQNEAQ (reference sequence). The CDR3 loop spans 15 amino acids. The CDR3 reads CASSLAGLGHYEQYF. CDR3 coding DNA: TGTGCCAGCAGCTTAGCGGGGCTAGGGCACTACGAGCAGTACTTC.

The V call is TRBV30, the J call TRBJ1-2; D gene unclear. With 0 bases removed from V and 4 bases from J, the gap between germline ends came to 21 bases. The CDR3 covers 17 residues. Germline V gene data show CDR1 as GTSNPN and CDR2 as SVGIG (reference sequence). DNA for the CDR3: TGTGCCTGGAGTGTGTCCAGGCCGAACCGGAGGACCTATGGCTACACCTTC. This gives the protein CAWSVSRPNRRTYGYTF.

V and J are TRBV5-1 and TRBJ1-2, with 10 bases that match TRBD1. Germline V gene data show CDR1 as SGHRS and CDR2 as YFSETQ. The CDR3 consists of 16 residues. Germline trimming cut 0 bases from V and 6 bases from J; bases unmatched to any gene: 8. CDR3 coding DNA: TGCGCCAGCAGCTTGGGACCTGACAGGGGGCAGGATGGCTACACCTTC. Translated, it gives CASSLGPDRGQDGYTF.

This chain joins TRBV28 and TRBJ1-1; D is undetermined. The CDR3 sequence is 13 residues long. The germline V gene has CDR1 MDHEN and CDR2 SYDVKM. Trimming removed 3 bases from V and 11 bases from J, with 16 bases in between. CDR3 DNA sequence: TGTGCCAGCAGTTTCCGGGAGCGACTAATGGCTTTCTTT. It specifies CASSFRERLMAFF. Combining the CDR3 with reference TRBV28 and TRBJ1-1 gives the whole variable domain DVKVTQSSRYLVKRTGEKVFLECVQDMDHENMFWYRQDPGLGLRLIYFSYDVKMKEKGDIPEGYSVSREKKERFSLILESASTNQTSMYLCASSFRERLMAFFGQGTRLTVV.